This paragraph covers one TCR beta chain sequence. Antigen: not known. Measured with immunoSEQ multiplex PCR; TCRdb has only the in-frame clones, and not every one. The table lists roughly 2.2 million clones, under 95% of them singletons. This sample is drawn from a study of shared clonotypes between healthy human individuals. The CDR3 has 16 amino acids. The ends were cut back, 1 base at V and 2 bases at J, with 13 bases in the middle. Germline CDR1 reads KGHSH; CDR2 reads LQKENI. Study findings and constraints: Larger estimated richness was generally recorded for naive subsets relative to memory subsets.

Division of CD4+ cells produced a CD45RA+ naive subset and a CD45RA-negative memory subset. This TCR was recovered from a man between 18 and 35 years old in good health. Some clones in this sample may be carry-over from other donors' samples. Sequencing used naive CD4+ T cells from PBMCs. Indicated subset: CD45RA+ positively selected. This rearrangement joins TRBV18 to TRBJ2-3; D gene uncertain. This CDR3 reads CASSPRQLDNTDTQYF. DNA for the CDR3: TGTGCCAGCTCACCACGGCAGTTAGATAACACAGATACGCAGTATTTT.